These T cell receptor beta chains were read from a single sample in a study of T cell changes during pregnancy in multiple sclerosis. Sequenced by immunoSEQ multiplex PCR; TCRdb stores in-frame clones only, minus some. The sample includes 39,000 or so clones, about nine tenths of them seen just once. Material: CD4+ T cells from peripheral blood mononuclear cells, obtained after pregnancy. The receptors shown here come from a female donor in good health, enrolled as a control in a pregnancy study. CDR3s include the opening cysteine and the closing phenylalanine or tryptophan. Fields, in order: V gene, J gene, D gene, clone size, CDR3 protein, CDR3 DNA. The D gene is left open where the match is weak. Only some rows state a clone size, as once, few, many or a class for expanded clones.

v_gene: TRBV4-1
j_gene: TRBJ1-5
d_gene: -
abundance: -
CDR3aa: CASSPRQAGSNQPQHF
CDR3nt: TGCGCCAGCAGCCCCCGACAGGCAGGGAGCAATCAGCCCCAGCATTTT

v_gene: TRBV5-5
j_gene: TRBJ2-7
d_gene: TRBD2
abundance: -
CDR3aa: CASSFLAGGHTYEQYF
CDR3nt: TGTGCCAGCAGCTTCCTAGCGGGAGGCCACACCTACGAGCAGTACTTC

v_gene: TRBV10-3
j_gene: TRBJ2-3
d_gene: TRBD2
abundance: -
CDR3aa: CAISASGGAPDTQYF
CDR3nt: TGTGCCATCAGTGCTAGCGGGGGGGCCCCAGATACGCAGTATTTT

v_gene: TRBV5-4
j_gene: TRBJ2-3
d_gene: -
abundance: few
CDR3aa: CASSPSGGVTDTQYF
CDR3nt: TGTGCCAGCAGCCCCTCCGGGGGTGTAACAGATACGCAGTATTTT

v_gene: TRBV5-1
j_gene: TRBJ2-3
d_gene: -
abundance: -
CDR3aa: CASRTLRGTDTQYF
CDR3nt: TGCGCCAGCCGGACCCTCAGGGGCACAGATACGCAGTATTTT

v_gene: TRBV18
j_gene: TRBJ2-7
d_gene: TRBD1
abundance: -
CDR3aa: CASSSIPGTGLSEQYF
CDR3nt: TGTGCCAGCTCATCCATCCCCGGGACAGGATTAAGTGAGCAGTACTTC

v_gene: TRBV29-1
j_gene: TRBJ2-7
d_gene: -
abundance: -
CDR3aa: CSGRDTSYEQYF
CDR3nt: TGCAGCGGCCGGGACACCTCCTACGAGCAGTACTTC

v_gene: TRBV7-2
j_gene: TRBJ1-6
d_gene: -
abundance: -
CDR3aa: CASSTGQWNSPLHF
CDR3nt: TGTGCCAGCAGCACCGGACAGTGGAATTCACCCCTCCACTTT

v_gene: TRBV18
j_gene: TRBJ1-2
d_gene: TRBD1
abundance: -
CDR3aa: CASSAQTGNSNYGYTF
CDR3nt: TGTGCCAGCTCAGCCCAGACAGGGAACTCTAACTATGGCTACACCTTC

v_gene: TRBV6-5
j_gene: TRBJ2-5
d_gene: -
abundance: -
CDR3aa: CASSPTRRETQYF
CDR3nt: TGTGCCAGCAGCCCGACCCGGCGGGAGACCCAGTACTTC

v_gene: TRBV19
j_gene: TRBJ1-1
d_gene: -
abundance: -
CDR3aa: CASSIVPKTANTEAFF
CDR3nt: TGTGCCAGTAGTATAGTACCGAAGACAGCGAACACTGAAGCTTTCTTT

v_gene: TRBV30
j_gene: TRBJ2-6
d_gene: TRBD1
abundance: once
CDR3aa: CAWRGTAGANVLTF
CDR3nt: TGTGCCTGGAGGGGGACAGCTGGGGCCAACGTCCTGACTTTC

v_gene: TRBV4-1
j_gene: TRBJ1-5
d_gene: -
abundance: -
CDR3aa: CASSQDGGGNQPQHF
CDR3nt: TGCGCCAGCAGCCAAGACGGGGGGGGCAATCAGCCCCAGCATTTT

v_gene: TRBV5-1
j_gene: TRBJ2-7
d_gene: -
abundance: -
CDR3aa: CASSWGVTGPRDEQYF
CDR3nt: TGCGCCAGCAGCTGGGGAGTGACAGGCCCCCGGGACGAGCAGTACTTC

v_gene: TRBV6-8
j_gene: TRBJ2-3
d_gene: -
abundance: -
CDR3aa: CASSYRGTSSTDTQYF
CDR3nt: TGTGCCAGCAGTTATAGGGGAACCTCTAGCACAGATACGCAGTATTTT

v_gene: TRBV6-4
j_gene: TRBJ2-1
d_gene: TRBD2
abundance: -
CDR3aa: CASPRGISYNEQFF
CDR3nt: TGTGCCAGCCCGCGGGGGATCTCCTACAATGAGCAGTTCTTC

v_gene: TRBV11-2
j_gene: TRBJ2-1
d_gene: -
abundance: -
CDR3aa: CASSLVFLAGNEQFF
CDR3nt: TGTGCCAGCAGCTTAGTATTCCTAGCTGGCAATGAGCAGTTCTTC

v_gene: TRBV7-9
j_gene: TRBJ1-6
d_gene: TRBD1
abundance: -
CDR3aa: CASSLQGDNSPLHF
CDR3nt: TGTGCCAGCAGCCTACAGGGGGACAATTCACCCCTCCACTTT

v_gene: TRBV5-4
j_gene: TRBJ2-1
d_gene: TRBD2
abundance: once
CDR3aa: CASRPDWTSGGQGYEQFF
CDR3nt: TGTGCCAGCAGACCAGACTGGACTAGCGGGGGCCAGGGGTATGAGCAGTTCTTC

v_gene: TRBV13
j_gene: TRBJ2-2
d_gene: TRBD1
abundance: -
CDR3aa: CASSSTGTANTGELFF
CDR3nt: TGTGCCAGCAGCTCGACCGGGACAGCGAACACCGGGGAGCTGTTTTTT

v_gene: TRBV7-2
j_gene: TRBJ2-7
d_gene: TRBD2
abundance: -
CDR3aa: CASSLVAGVDYEQYF
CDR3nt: TGTGCCAGCAGCCTAGTGGCGGGAGTCGACTACGAGCAGTACTTC

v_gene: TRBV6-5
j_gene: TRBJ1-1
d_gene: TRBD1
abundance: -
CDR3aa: CASRTPTGRAFF
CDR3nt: TGTGCCAGCAGAACGCCGACAGGGCGGGCTTTCTTT

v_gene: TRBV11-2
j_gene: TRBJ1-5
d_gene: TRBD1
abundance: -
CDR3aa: CASSFGQGSQPQHF
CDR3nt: TGTGCCAGCAGCTTTGGACAGGGGAGCCAGCCCCAGCATTTT

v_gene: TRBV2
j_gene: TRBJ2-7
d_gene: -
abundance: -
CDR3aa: CASLRGISSYEQYF
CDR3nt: TGTGCCAGCTTACGGGGGATAAGCTCCTACGAGCAGTACTTC

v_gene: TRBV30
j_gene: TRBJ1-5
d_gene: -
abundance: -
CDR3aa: CAWSVGGPPGPQHF
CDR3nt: TGTGCCTGGAGTGTAGGAGGACCTCCAGGGCCCCAGCATTTT

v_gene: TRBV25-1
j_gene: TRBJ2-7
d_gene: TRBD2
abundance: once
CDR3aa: CASTPWGGYEQYF
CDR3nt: TGTGCCAGCACCCCTTGGGGGGGCTACGAGCAGTACTTC

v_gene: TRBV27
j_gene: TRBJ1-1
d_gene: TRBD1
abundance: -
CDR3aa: CASSFTSGGAEAFF
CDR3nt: TGTGCCAGCAGTTTCACCTCAGGGGGCGCTGAAGCTTTCTTT

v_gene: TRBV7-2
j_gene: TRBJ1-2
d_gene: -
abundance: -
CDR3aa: CASSFSVRTSGGYTF
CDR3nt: TGTGCCAGCAGCTTCTCGGTTAGAACCTCGGGTGGCTACACCTTC

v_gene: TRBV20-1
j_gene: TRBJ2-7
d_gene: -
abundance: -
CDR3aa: CSASPYEQYF
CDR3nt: TGCAGTGCTAGCCCTTACGAGCAGTACTTC

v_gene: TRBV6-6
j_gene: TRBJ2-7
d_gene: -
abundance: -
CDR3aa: CASSYDSFSYEQYF
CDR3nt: TGTGCCAGCAGTTACGACAGCTTCTCCTACGAGCAGTACTTC

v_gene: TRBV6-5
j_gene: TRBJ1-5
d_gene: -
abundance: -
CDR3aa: CASKGVNQPQHF
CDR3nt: TGTGCCAGCAAGGGGGTTAATCAGCCCCAGCATTTT

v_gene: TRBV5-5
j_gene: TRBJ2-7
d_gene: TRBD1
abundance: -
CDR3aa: CASSLGFQGAYEQYF
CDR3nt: TGTGCCAGCAGCTTGGGTTTTCAGGGGGCTTACGAGCAGTACTTC

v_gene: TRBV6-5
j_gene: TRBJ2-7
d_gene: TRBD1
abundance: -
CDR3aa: CASSKTGGRYEQYF
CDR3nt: TGTGCCAGCAGTAAGACAGGGGGCAGGTACGAGCAGTACTTC

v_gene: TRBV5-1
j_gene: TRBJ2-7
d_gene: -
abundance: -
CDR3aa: CASSFSGTAVYEQYF
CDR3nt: TGCGCCAGCAGCTTCTCCGGGACTGCCGTCTACGAGCAGTACTTC

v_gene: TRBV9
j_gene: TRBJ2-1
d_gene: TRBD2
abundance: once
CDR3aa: CASSVGGTSGNEQFF
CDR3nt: TGTGCCAGCAGCGTAGGAGGGACTAGTGGCAATGAGCAGTTCTTC

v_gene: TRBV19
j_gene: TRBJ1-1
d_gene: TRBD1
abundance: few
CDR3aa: CASRRDRGLSTEAFF
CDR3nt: TGTGCCAGTAGACGGGACAGGGGGCTAAGCACTGAAGCTTTCTTT

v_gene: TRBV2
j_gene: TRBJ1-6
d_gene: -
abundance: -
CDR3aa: CASIAGPGGSPLHF
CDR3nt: TGTGCCAGCATAGCGGGCCCTGGGGGTTCACCCCTCCACTTT

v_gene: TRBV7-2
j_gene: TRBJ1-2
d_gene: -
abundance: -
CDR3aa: CASTNPGFVYGYTF
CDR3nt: TGTGCCAGCACAAATCCAGGGTTTGTATATGGCTACACCTTC

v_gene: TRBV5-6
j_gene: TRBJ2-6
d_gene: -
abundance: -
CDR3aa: CASSLLTAGLAGANVLTF
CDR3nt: TGTGCCAGCAGCTTGTTGACAGCCGGCTTGGCTGGGGCCAACGTCCTGACTTTC

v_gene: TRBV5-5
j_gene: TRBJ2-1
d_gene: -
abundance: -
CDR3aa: CASSFEFTRDVNNEQFF
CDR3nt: TGTGCCAGCAGCTTTGAATTTACGAGGGATGTGAACAATGAGCAGTTCTTC

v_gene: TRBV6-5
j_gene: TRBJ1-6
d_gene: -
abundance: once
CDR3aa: CASSRGGVFGSPLHF
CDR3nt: TGTGCCAGCAGCCGAGGGGGGGTCTTCGGTTCACCCCTCCACTTT